A single sample is the source of the 20 T cell receptor beta chains below, sequenced in a study of T cell clonotyping in hematopoietic cell transplantation. Sequencing was performed with immunoSEQ multiplex PCR; in TCRdb, only in-frame clones are kept and a portion is missing. The sample has 2,000 to 2,500 clones; about 95% are singletons. The sequencing input was peripheral blood mononuclear cells. These receptors came from a man in his fifties or sixties in good health. Some clones in this sample may be carry-over from other donors' samples.

The chain links TRBV7-9 to TRBJ1-2; 7 nucleotides agree with TRBD1. This CDR3 region has 16 residues. The J segment lost 4 bases and the V segment lost 6 bases, leaving 14 bases of the junction unmatched. Germline V CDR1 and CDR2: SEHNR, FQNEAQ (reference sequence). CDR3 sequence (DNA): TGTGCCAGCAGTCTTACTCGGGACAGCGATTCCTATGGCTACACCTTC. Amino acid sequence: CASSLTRDSDSYGYTF. The complete variable domain, with remaining parts taken from reference TRBV7-9 and TRBJ1-2, reads DTGVSQNPRHKITKRGQNVTFRCDPISEHNRLYWYRQTLGQGPEFLTYFQNEAQLEKSRLLSDRFSAERPKGSFSTLEIQRTEQGDSAMYLCASSLTRDSDSYGYTFGSGTRLTVV.

The chain links TRBV2 to TRBJ1-1; tentatively, D is TRBD1 (6 bases). Deletions cut 6 bases from V and 5 bases from J, with 13 bases between. CDR3 length: 13 amino acids. Germline lookup yields CDR1 SNHLY and CDR2 FYNNEI. CDR3 sequence: CASRCYRETEAFF. The CDR3 nucleotides read TGTGCCAGCAGGTGTTACAGGGAGACTGAAGCTTTCTTT.

The genes are TRBV30 and TRBJ1-5; no reliable D call. The CDR3 covers 13 residues. Germline CDR1 GTSNPN, CDR2 SVGIG (reference sequence). Trimming took off 2 bases at V and 5 bases at J, with 10 bases between the two ends. This chain's CDR3 is CAWSPDFDQPQHF. The CDR3 DNA reads TGTGCCTGGAGTCCGGACTTCGATCAGCCCCAGCATTTT.

The rearrangement links TRBV7-8 to TRBJ1-1; D perhaps matches TRBD1 (5 bases). With 4 bases removed from V and 1 base from J, the gap between germline ends came to 10 bases. The CDR3 contains 14 residues. Germline values: CDR1 SGHVS, CDR2 FQNEAQ. The chain's CDR3 is CASSSMTANTEAFF. The CDR3 DNA is TGTGCCAGCAGCTCAATGACAGCGAACACTGAAGCTTTCTTT.

The chain is built from TRBV4-1 and TRBJ2-5; D is undetermined. CDR3 size: 15 residues. The V gene lost 3 bases and the J gene lost 0 bases, with 11 bases spanning the gap. In germline, CDR1 is MGHRA, CDR2 YSYEKL. CDR3 sequence: CASSHPDGYQETQYF. For the CDR3, the DNA is TGCGCCAGCAGCCACCCAGACGGGTACCAAGAGACCCAGTACTTC.

The gene calls are TRBV25-1 and TRBJ2-7; D is perhaps TRBD1 (7 bases). This CDR3 is 13 amino acids long. Deletions cut 7 bases from V and 3 bases from J, with 13 bases between. Germline lookup yields CDR1 MGHDK and CDR2 SYGVNS. Here the CDR3 DNA reads TGTGCCAGCAAGACAGGGCGGGACTACGAGCAGTACTTC. Translated: CASKTGRDYEQYF.

The V call is TRBV4-3, the J call TRBJ1-1; TRBD1 is a possible D gene (6 bases). V lost 0 bases, J lost 3 bases, and 23 bases lay in between. Per germline, CDR1 LGHNA and CDR2 YSLEER. The CDR3 is made up of 19 amino acids. CDR3 nucleotides: TGCGCCAGCAGCCAAGATTGGGTCGAAGGTAAGGGGGGTTACACTGAAGCTTTCTTT. Encoded protein: CASSQDWVEGKGGYTEAFF.

The rearrangement links TRBV5-1 to TRBJ2-7; D is uncertain. The CDR3 is 17 residues long. The germline CDR1 and CDR2 sequences are SGHRS and YFSETQ. V shed 0 bases and J shed 2 bases, with 18 bases lying between them. CDR3: CASSLGPAITRTYEQYF. The CDR3 DNA reads TGCGCCAGCAGCTTGGGACCAGCAATTACACGAACCTACGAGCAGTACTTC.

This clone has just one count. The chain recombines TRBV7-2 with TRBJ2-7; 7 positions match TRBD1. In germline, CDR1 is SGHTA, CDR2 FQGNSA. The length of the CDR3 is 16 residues. The V segment lost 5 bases and the J segment 7 bases; nucleotides outside the gene matches: 17. The CDR3 DNA reads as TGTGCCAGCAGCCCCGGTACGAGGACAGGAGCGTGGGAGCAGTACTTC. Encoded protein: CASSPGTRTGAWEQYF.

This chain links TRBV7-6 with TRBJ1-5, with TRBD1 identical over 7 bases. With V trimmed by 1 base and J by 5 bases, 5 bases remained unmatched. Germline V gives CDR1 SGHVS, CDR2 FNYEAQ. This CDR3 has 15 residues. CDR3 in DNA: TGTGCCAGCAGCTTAGAGGGGGCTGGCGATCAGCCCCAGCATTTT. It encodes CASSLEGAGDQPQHF.

The V call is TRBV6-4, the J call TRBJ2-3; D possibly corresponds to TRBD2 (6 bases). Trimming removed 6 bases at V and 3 bases at J, with 16 bases between. Germline V gives CDR1 MRHNA, CDR2 SNTAGT. CDR3 length: 15 residues. The CDR3: CASSADPGETDTQYF. The CDR3 DNA reads as TGTGCCAGCAGCGCCGACCCGGGGGAGACAGATACGCAGTATTTT.

This clone was observed once. The chain uses TRBV6-1 and TRBJ1-1; D gene ambiguous. The V end was cut by 6 bases, the J end by 6 bases, with 11 bases between. CDR3 size: 12 residues. CDR1 is MNHNS, CDR2 SASEGT, per germline. The CDR3 DNA reads as TGTGCCAGCAGCACAAAGCGGCCTGAAGCTTTCTTT. Translating gives CASSTKRPEAFF.

The V gene is TRBV30, the J gene TRBJ1-3, with 7 bases fitting TRBD1. The CDR3 has 13 amino acids. After removal of 4 bases from V and 4 bases from J, the junction contained 4 bases not matched to a gene. Germline CDR1 is GTSNPN and CDR2 is SVGIG (reference sequence). The CDR3 is CAWNTGAGNTIYF. CDR3 sequence (DNA): TGTGCCTGGAATACAGGGGCCGGAAACACCATATATTTT.

The chain employs TRBV6-1 and TRBJ1-5; D perhaps matches TRBD1 (5 bases). The CDR3 runs to 15 residues. Trimming pared 2 bases from V and 1 base from J, leaving 9 bases between. From germline, CDR1 is MNHNS and CDR2 SASEGT. This CDR3 reads CASSEKGPSNQPQHF. CDR3 bases: TGTGCCAGCAGTGAAAAGGGACCGAGCAATCAGCCCCAGCATTTT.

The chain carries TRBV18 and TRBJ2-2, with 8 bases that match TRBD1. Germline-derived CDR1 and CDR2 are KGHSH and LQKENI. V lost 6 bases and J lost 2; bases outside the gene matches: 5. This CDR3 has 15 amino acids. For the CDR3, the DNA is TGTGCCAGCTCCCTCGGACAGGGAAACACCGGGGAGCTGTTTTTT. Translating gives CASSLGQGNTGELFF.

V and J are TRBV19 and TRBJ2-2; 11 bases fit TRBD1. The V gene end was trimmed by 4 bases and the J gene end by 9 bases; junction bases not matched to a gene: 7. The germline V gene has CDR1 LNHDA and CDR2 SQIVND (reference sequence). The CDR3 is made up of 15 amino acids. The CDR3 spells CASSRVDRGHRELFF. The CDR3 DNA sequence: TGTGCCAGTAGTAGAGTGGACAGGGGGCACCGGGAGCTGTTTTTT.

The V gene is TRBV19, the J gene TRBJ2-7, with 9 bases that match TRBD1. Trimming at V came to 6 bases and at J to 4 bases, leaving 4 bases not matched to a gene. Per germline, CDR1 LNHDA and CDR2 SQIVND (reference sequence). The CDR3 runs to 13 residues. CDR3 amino acids: CASRGQGEYEQYF. The DNA for the CDR3 is TGTGCCAGTAGGGGACAGGGAGAGTACGAGCAGTACTTC. The whole variable domain, filled in from reference TRBV19 and TRBJ2-7, reads DGGITQSPKYLFRKEGQNVTLSCEQNLNHDAMYWYRQDPGQGLRLIYYSQIVNDFQKGDIAEGYSVSREKKESFPLTVTSAQKNPTAFYLCASRGQGEYEQYFGPGTRLTVT.

The V gene is TRBV2, the J gene TRBJ1-5, with 8 nucleotides matching TRBD1. Germline V CDR1 and CDR2: SNHLY, FYNNEI. This CDR3 spans 15 amino acids. The junction had 5 bases not matched to a gene; V was cut back by 5 bases and J by 2 bases. Written as DNA, the CDR3 is TGTGCCAGCAGTTGGACAGGGTATGGCAATCAGCCCCAGCATTTT. Amino acid sequence: CASSWTGYGNQPQHF.

V usage is TRBV9 and J usage is TRBJ1-3; D not certain. The ends were cut back, 2 bases at V and 0 bases at J, with 6 bases in the middle. CDR3 length equals 14 residues. In germline, CDR1 is SGDLS, CDR2 YYNGEE. The CDR3 nucleotides are TGTGCCAGCAGCGTCAGGAGCTCTGGAAACACCATATATTTT. It encodes CASSVRSSGNTIYF. Full variable domain (outside the CDR3, taken from reference TRBV9 and TRBJ1-3): DSGVTQTPKHLITATGQRVTLRCSPRSGDLSVYWYQQSLDQGLQFLIQYYNGEERAKGNILERFSAQQFPDLHSELNLSSLELGDSALYFCASSVRSSGNTIYFGEGSWLTVV.

The chain combines TRBV21-1 with TRBJ2-2. TRBV21-1 is a pseudogene segment. The CDR3 loop spans 13 amino acids. The DNA of the CDR3 is TGTGCCAGCAACCTTGAGGGGAACGGGGAGCTGTTTTTT. This codes for CASNLEGNGELFF.